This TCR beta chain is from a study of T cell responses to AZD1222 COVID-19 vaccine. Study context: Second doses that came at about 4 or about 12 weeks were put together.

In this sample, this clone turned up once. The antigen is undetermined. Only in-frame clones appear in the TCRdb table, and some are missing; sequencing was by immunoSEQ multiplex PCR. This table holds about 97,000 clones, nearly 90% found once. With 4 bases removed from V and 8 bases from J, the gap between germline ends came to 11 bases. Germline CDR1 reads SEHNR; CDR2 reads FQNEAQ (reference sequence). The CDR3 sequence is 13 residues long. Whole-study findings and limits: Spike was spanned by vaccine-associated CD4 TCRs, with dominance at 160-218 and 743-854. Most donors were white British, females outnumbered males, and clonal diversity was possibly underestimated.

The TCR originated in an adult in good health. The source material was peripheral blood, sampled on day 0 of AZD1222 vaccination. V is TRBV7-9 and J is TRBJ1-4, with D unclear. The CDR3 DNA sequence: TGTGCCAGCAGCTCGGACTCGTCCGAAAAACTGTTTTTT. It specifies CASSSDSSEKLFF.